Listed below are T cell receptor beta chains from one sample, sequenced in a study of T cells in Graves' hyperthyroidism and ophthalmopathy. TCRdb reprocessed the multiplex PCR reads with MiXCR, giving one entry per CDR3 protein. There are hundreds of thousands of distinct CDR3 sequences in the sample; around 13% occur only once, and about 10% lies in the top ten. The sequenced sample was blood. Source of these receptors: a woman aged 18-30 years with Graves' hyperthyroidism. Each CDR3 is given with its conserved first and last residue. The D gene is left open where the match is weak. Part of the rows lack a size; the others show once, few, many or a class for expanded clones.

TRBJ2-1	NA	TRBV12-3/TRBV12-4	TRBD2	TGTGCCAGCAGTTTAGAGGGCGCTAGCGGGATGGCCTACGGGAATGAGCAGTTCTTC	CASSLEGASGMAYGNEQFF
TRBJ1-1	many	TRBV20-1	NA	TGCAGTGCTACCTCCGGGGACACTGAAGCTTTCTTT	CSATSGDTEAFF
TRBJ2-3	NA	TRBV7-2	TRBD2	TGTGCCAGCAGCTCCGACACTAGCGGGAGAAGTACAGATACGCAGTATTTT	CASSSDTSGRSTDTQYF
TRBJ1-2	NA	TRBV7-9	TRBD1	TGTGCCAGCAGCCCCTGGGACAGGCAAGCGGCGCGTGGCTACACCTTC	CASSPWDRQAARGYTF
TRBJ1-1	many	TRBV30	NA	TGTGCCTGGAGTGTCCTGGGCTGGGGTGAAGCTTTCTTT	CAWSVLGWGEAFF
TRBJ2-7	NA	TRBV7-2	TRBD2	TGTGCCAGCAGCTTAGGCCGGGGGACTAGCAGTTACGAGCAGTACTTC	CASSLGRGTSSYEQYF
TRBJ2-7	many	TRBV11-2	NA	TGTGCCAGCAGCTCCCGACCCCTCTCCTACGAGCAGTACTTC	CASSSRPLSYEQYF
TRBJ2-1	few	TRBV29-1	NA	TGCAGCGTTGTGGGAGCGGATAGCTCCTACAATGAGCAGTTCTTC	CSVVGADSSYNEQFF
TRBJ1-6	NA	TRBV19	TRBD1	TGTGCCAGTAGTATGGGGACAGGGGGTCGATATAATCCACCCCTCCACTTT	CASSMGTGGRYNPPLHF
TRBJ1-4	NA	TRBV5-6	NA	TGTGCCAGCAGCTTGGAAGAGGAGCGGGTCATCAATGAAAAACTGTTTTTT	CASSLEEERVINEKLFF
TRBJ1-2	many	TRBV30	NA	TGTGCCTGGAATATTTGGGCAGGAGCTAACTATGGCTACACCTTC	CAWNIWAGANYGYTF
TRBJ2-3	many	TRBV27	TRBD2	TGTGCCAGCAGTTTCACTAGCGGTCGCACAGATACGCAGTATTTT	CASSFTSGRTDTQYF
TRBJ2-5	few	TRBV12-3/TRBV12-4	TRBD1	TGTGCCAGCAGTACAGGGGCCCCAAGGGGAGAGACCCAGTACTTC	CASSTGAPRGETQYF
TRBJ2-7	many	TRBV28	NA	TGTGCCAGCAGTTTTGGTGGAGGGCGCGAGCAGTACTTC	CASSFGGGREQYF
TRBJ2-2	NA	TRBV6-1	NA	TGTGCCACCCGGCTTTACAGGCCGAACACCGGGGAGCTGTTTTTT	CATRLYRPNTGELFF
TRBJ2-3	many	TRBV6-1	NA	TGTGCCAGCAGTGAAGAGGGTCTGGGAGATACGCAGTATTTT	CASSEEGLGDTQYF
TRBJ1-5	NA	TRBV20-1	NA	TGCAGTGCTAAATGGAGGGGCTCCAATCAGCCCCAGCATTTT	CSAKWRGSNQPQHF
TRBJ1-6	many	TRBV4-3	NA	TGCGCCAGCAGCCAAGGCGGGAACTATAATTCACCCCTCCACTTT	CASSQGGNYNSPLHF
TRBJ2-5	few	TRBV29-1	NA	TGCAGCGTTGTAAGTCGGATCCAAGAGACCCAGTACTTC	CSVVSRIQETQYF
TRBJ2-7	few	TRBV5-1	NA	TGCGCCAGCAGCTGGGAAGGAAGGGGCGTCTTCTACGAGCAGTACTTC	CASSWEGRGVFYEQYF
TRBJ2-1	many	TRBV11-3	TRBD2	TGTGCCAGCAGCTCCCGTGTGTGGCGGGAGCTGGGCAATGAGCAGTTCTTC	CASSSRVWRELGNEQFF
TRBJ2-7	few	TRBV9	NA	TGTGCCAGCAGCGTATCCGGGGTTCCCTACGAGCAGTACTTC	CASSVSGVPYEQYF
TRBJ2-2	many	TRBV3-1	NA	TGTGCCAGCAGCTGGGGGAACGGGGAGCTGTTTTTT	CASSWGNGELFF
TRBJ2-1	many	TRBV7-6	TRBD2	TGTGCCAGCAGCCGACTAGCGGGAGGAACCTACAATGAGCAGTTCTTC	CASSRLAGGTYNEQFF